A single sample is the source of the 2 T cell receptor beta chains below, sequenced in a study of Graves' ophthalmopathy and Graves' hyperthyroidism. From RNA, the CDR3 regions of TCR beta chains were amplified and sequenced. Second-round multiplex PCR came after first-round RT-PCR with HTBI primers. TCRdb reprocessed the multiplex PCR reads with MiXCR, giving one entry per CDR3 protein. Of 20,000 to 30,000 distinct CDR3 sequences listed, approximately 48% were seen once; the top ten hold around 6.6%. Material for sequencing was peripheral blood. These receptors were obtained from an adult woman with stable Graves' hyperthyroidism.

V usage is TRBV19 and J usage is TRBJ2-2, with D maybe TRBD1 (6 bases). Trimming removed 6 bases from V and 8 bases from J, with 7 bases in between. Germline CDR1 is LNHDA and CDR2 is SQIVND (reference sequence). The CDR3 covers 11 residues. The CDR3 DNA follows: TGTGCCAGTAGAGGGACAGGGGAGCTGTTTTTT. Its translation: CASRGTGELFF.

The chain combines TRBV18 with TRBJ1-1; the D gene is possibly TRBD1 (5 bases). Germline-derived CDR1 and CDR2 are KGHSH and LQKENI. The CDR3 loop spans 13 amino acids. V lost 6 bases, J lost 5 bases, and 13 bases lay in between. As DNA, the CDR3 is TGTGCCAGCTCTCCTCGGGGGGTAACTGAAGCTTTCTTT. It yields the protein CASSPRGVTEAFF.